This TCR beta chain emerged from a study of vaccination and CD4 T cells after COVID-19. Across the whole study: Cultures acting as controls obtained a CEFX pool, an HIV-1 Nef pool, or no peptide. The study's findings and limits: Recorded median SARS-CoV-2-reactive clonotype numbers increased from about 20 to 38 without reaching significance.

This clonotype was found a few times. The antigen remains undetermined. As for treatment: approximately 9-day PBMC culture with coronavirus spike peptide pools or control peptides (ViraFEST assay). Prior to the COVID-19 pandemic (2011-2018), the unexposed donor's CD4+ T cells were collected. It was with 10 IU/ml IL-2 and approximately 9.7 ug/ml peptide pools that roughly 2 million PBMCs per well were cultured. An Oncomine TCR Beta short-read assay was used to sequence the DNA from cultured CD4+ T cells. Genomic DNA was drawn out of CD4+ T cells grown in culture. TCRdb re-derived calls from the PCR reads in MiXCR, one entry per CDR3 protein. The data hold thousands of distinct CDR3 sequences, with more than 60% observed a single time. Material for sequencing was CD4+ T cells from blood, cultured in vitro. The TCR was taken from a human donor in good health.

The CDR3 sequence: CASSGLAGVETQYF. In DNA form, the CDR3 reads TGTGCCAGCAGTGGACTAGCGGGAGTCGAGACCCAGTACTTC. This chain joins TRBV6-1 and TRBJ2-5; 12 bases fit TRBD2. Germline-derived CDR1 and CDR2 are MNHNS and SASEGT. This CDR3 contains 14 residues. The trim removed 4 bases at V and 5 bases at J, leaving 2 bases unmatched.